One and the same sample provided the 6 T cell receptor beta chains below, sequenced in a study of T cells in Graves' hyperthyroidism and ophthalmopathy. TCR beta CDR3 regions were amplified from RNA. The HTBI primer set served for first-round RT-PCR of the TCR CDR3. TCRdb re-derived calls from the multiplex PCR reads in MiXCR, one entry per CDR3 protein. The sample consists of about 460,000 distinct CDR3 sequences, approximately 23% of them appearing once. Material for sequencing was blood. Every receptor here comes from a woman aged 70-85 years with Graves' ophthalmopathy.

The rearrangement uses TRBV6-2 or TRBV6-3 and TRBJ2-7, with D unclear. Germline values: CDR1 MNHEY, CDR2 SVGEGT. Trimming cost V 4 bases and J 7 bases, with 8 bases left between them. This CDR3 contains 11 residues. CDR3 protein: CASSSFGEQYF. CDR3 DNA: TGTGCCAGCAGTTCCTTCGGGGAGCAGTACTTC.

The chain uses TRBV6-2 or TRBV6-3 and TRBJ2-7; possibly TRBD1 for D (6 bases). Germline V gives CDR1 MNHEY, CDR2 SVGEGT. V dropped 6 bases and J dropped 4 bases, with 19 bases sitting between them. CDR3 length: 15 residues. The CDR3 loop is CASRDLRGNLYEQYF. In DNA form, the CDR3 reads TGTGCCAGCAGAGACCTCAGGGGAAACCTATACGAGCAGTACTTC.

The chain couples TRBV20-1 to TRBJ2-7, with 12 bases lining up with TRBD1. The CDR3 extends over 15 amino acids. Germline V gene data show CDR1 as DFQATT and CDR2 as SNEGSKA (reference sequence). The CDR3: CTAGDRDRGLYEQYF. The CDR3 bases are TGCACTGCGGGGGACCGGGACAGGGGGCTCTACGAGCAGTACTTC.

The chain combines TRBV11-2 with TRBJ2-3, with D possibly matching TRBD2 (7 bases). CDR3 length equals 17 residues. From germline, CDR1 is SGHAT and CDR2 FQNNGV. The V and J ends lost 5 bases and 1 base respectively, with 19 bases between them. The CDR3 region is CASSSPLGGGRTDTQYF. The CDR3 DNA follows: TGTGCCAGCAGCAGCCCTTTGGGAGGGGGACGCACAGATACGCAGTATTTT.

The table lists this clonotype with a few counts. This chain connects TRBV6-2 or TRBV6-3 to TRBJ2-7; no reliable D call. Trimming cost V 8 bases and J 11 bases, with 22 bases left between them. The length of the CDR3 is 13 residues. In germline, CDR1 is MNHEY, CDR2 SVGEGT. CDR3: CASFSAALLREYF. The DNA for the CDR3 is TGTGCCAGCTTTTCGGCGGCTCTCCTACGTGAGTACTTC.

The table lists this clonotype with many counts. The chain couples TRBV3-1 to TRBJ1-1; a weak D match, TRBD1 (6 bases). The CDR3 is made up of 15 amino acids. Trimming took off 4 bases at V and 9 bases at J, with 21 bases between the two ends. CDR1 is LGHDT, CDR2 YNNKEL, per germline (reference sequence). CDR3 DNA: TGTGCCAGCAGCCTGAGATTAGGACAGCTAGGAAAAGCTTTCTTT. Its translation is CASSLRLGQLGKAFF.